This T cell receptor (beta chain) was found in a study of blood T cell repertoires in COVID-19. Overall study context: Specimens from acute and convalescent COVID-19 originated in the United States, Italy and Spain. Sample material is recorded as cDNA or gDNA derived from T cells, B-cell-depleted T cells, or PBMCs.

Authors' data handling: By means of reference gene primer amplification, nucleated cell counts were estimated. The assay was immunoSEQ multiplex PCR, and TCRdb's table has in-frame clones only and misses some. V and J calls plus clone size are reproduced from that table; the DNA served to infer D and trimming. The sample consists of around 140,000 clones, about three quarters of them appearing once. Germline CDR1 SGHNT, CDR2 YYREEE (reference sequence). V lost 4 bases and J lost 4; bases outside the gene matches: 6. CDR3 length equals 15 residues. This clone was seen a few times. This receptor was obtained from a woman in her forties or fifties with active or convalescent COVID-19. J is TRBJ1-4 and V is TRBV5-4; 8 bases map to TRBD1. The sample was peripheral blood. The DNA of the CDR3 is TGTGCCAGCAGCAGCGACAGGGGATTTAATGAAAAACTGTTTTTT. Its protein product is CASSSDRGFNEKLFF.